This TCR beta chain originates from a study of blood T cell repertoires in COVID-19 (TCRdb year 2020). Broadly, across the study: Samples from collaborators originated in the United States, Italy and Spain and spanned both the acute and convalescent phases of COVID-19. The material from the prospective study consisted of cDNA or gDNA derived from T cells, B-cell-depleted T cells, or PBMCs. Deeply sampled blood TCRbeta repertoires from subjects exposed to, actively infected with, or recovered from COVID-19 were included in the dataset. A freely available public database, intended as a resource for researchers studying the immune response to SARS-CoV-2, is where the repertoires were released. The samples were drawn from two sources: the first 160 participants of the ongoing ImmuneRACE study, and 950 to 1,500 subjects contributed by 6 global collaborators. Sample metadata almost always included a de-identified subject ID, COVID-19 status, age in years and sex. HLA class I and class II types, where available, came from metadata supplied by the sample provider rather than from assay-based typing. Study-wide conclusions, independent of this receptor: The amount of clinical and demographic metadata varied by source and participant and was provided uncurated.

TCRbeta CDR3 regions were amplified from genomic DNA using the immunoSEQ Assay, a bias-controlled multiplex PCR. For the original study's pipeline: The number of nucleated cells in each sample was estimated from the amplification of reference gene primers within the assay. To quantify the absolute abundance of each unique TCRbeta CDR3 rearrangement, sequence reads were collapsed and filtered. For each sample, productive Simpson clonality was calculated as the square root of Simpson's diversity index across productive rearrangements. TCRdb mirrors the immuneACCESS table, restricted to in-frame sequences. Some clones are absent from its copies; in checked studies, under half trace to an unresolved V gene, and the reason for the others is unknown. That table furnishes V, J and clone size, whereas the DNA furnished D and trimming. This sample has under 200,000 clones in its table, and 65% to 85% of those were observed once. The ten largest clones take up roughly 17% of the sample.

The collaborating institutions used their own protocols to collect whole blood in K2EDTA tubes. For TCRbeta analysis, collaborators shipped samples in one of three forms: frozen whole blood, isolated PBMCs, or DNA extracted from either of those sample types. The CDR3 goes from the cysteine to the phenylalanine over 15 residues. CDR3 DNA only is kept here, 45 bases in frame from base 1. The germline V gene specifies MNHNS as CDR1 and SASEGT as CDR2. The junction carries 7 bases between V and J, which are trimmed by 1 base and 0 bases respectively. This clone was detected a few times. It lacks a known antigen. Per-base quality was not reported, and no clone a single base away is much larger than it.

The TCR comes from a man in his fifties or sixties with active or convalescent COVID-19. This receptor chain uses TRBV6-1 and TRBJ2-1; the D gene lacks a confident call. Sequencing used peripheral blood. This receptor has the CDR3 CASSEDWSSYNEQFF. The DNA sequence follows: TGTGCCAGCAGTGAAGACTGGAGCTCCTACAATGAGCAGTTCTTC.